This TCR beta chain is drawn from a study of cytomegalovirus exposure and HLA in healthy donors. Whole-study findings and limits: Per a later analysis, fewer than 20,000 TCR beta sequences showed association with HLA alleles at 0.05 false discovery rate. The later analysis indicated that the majority of CMV-associated TCR beta chains appeared HLA-restricted. Despite most TCR sequences being rare, some public TCRs occurred in many donors.

This PCR relied on a set of 60 Vbeta primers and 13 Jbeta primers. Some clones are missing from TCRdb's copy, which holds only in-frame ones; the method was immunoSEQ multiplex PCR. This table holds approximately 89,000 clones, under 75% found once. CDR3 length equals 12 residues. Germline V gene lookup returns CDR1 SEHNR and CDR2 FQNEAQ (reference sequence). Note on this clone: Its cognate antigen is unknown.

This sequence was found in a female donor in good health and CMV-seronegative. Sequencing was done on a sample of PBMCs. The rearrangement uses TRBV7-9 and TRBJ2-5; perhaps TRBD2 as D (6 bases). The DNA matches TRBJ2-7 better at its end, which makes the J call doubtful. The CDR3 loop is CASSLDYHEQYF. The CDR3 region has the DNA TGTGCCAGCAGCCTGGACTACCACGAGCAGTACTTC.